Reported below is one T cell receptor (beta chain). What it recognizes is unknown. The sample is drawn from a study of siplizumab effects on memory and regulatory T cells. Points from the study as a whole: The diversity of naive T cells seemed greater than that of memory cells, and their alloresponse contribution seemed major. Only a minority of proliferating CD4+ or CD8+ clones had an assignable naive or memory phenotype, with roughly 80-95% lacking one. Siplizumab led to significantly less abundant alloreactive sequences that could be traced back to unstimulated CD4+ memory cells.

The germline gives CDR1 MNHEY, CDR2 SMNVEV (reference sequence). This CDR3 comprises 12 residues. J was trimmed by 6 bases and V by 3 bases; bases with no gene match: 0. Around 9.2 x 10^4 TCR templates underwent assay in every sample. Profiling relied on immunoSEQ multiplex PCR, and the TCRdb table lists in-frame clones only, not all of them. Here the sample spans around 72,000 clones, less than 95% being singletons. The sequence derives from a human donor in good health. The V gene is TRBV27, the J gene TRBJ1-2; 8 bases line up with TRBD1. Sequencing was done on a sample of CD8+ T cells sorted from blood. CDR3 amino acids: CASSLTGDGYTF. The CDR3 region has the DNA TGTGCCAGCAGTTTGACAGGGGATGGCTACACCTTC.